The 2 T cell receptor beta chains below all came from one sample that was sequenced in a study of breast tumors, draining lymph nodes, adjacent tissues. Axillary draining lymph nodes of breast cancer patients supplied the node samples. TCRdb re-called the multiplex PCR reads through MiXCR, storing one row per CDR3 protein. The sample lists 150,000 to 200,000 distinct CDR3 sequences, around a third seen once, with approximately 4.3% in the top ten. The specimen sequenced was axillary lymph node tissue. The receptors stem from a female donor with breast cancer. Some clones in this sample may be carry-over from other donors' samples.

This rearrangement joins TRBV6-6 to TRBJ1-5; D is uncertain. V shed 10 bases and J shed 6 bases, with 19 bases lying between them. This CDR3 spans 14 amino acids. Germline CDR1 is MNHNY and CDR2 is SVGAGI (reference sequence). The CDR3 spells CAISPFGGSQPQHF. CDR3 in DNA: TGTGCCATCTCGCCCTTCGGAGGTAGTCAGCCCCAGCATTTT.

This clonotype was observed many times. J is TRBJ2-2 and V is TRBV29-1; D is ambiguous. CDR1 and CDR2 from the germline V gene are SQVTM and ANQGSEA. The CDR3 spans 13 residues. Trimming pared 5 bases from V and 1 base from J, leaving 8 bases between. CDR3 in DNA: TGCAGCGTTTTGCGAGGGAACACCGGGGAGCTGTTTTTT. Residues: CSVLRGNTGELFF.